The 2 T cell receptor beta chains presented below share a single source sample, sequenced in a study of PD-L1 blockade in urothelial cancer. Generated by immunoSEQ multiplex PCR, the TCRdb table keeps only in-frame clones and is missing some. Here the sample spans about 24,000 clones, 84% being singletons. Material: PBMCs, obtained around atezolizumab (anti-PD-L1) treatment. Source of these receptors: a man aged 65 to 79 with urothelial cancer.

The chain combines TRBV15 with TRBJ2-7; 7 positions agree with TRBD1. Trimming removed 1 base from V and 3 bases from J; junction bases left unmatched: 6. Germline CDR1 is LNHNV and CDR2 is YYDKDF (reference sequence). The CDR3 has 15 amino acids. CDR3 sequence reads: CATSRGGDRVYEQYF. The CDR3 DNA is TGTGCCACCAGCAGAGGAGGTGACAGGGTCTACGAGCAGTACTTC. Full variable domain (outside the CDR3, taken from reference TRBV15 and TRBJ2-7): DAMVIQNPRYQVTQFGKPVTLSCSQTLNHNVMYWYQQKSSQAPKLLFHYYDKDFNNEADTPDNFQSRRPNTSFCFLDIRSPGLGDTAMYLCATSRGGDRVYEQYFGPGTRLTVT.

This clone was observed a few times. The chain links TRBV4-1 to TRBJ2-5; 9 bases agree with TRBD2. Germline trimming cut 4 bases from V and 5 bases from J; bases unmatched to any gene: 5. Germline V CDR1 and CDR2: MGHRA, YSYEKL. This CDR3 comprises 14 residues. The CDR3 nucleotides read TGCGCCAGCAGCCCGGGACTAGCCAGGGAGACCCAGTACTTC. Its protein product is CASSPGLARETQYF.